This TCR beta chain was sequenced for a study of tumor and adjacent non-tumor tissue in lung cancer. Study context: Stage I to III disease affected 9 to 10 men and roughly five women aged roughly 31 to 85.

Concerning this clonotype: The antigen remains unidentified.

A modified ARM-PCR protocol with three rounds of nested PCR amplified TCRbeta. Via MiXCR, TCRdb re-called the multiplex PCR reads, giving one row per CDR3 protein. Of some 100,000 distinct CDR3 sequences in the sample, roughly two thirds are singletons; the top ten hold about 19%. Study-wide results and caveats: Top 100 clones took a larger repertoire share in normal lung. Tumor TCR diversity, when higher, was linked to shorter survival.

The CDR3 length is 12 residues. V lost 3 bases and J lost 9, with 12 bases in between. CDR1 is ENHRY, CDR2 SYGVKD, per germline. This sample's RNA came from whole unsorted tissue. Distant lung tissue was collected more than 3 cm away from the tumor edge. Sequenced sample: distant non-tumor lung tissue. The receptor was isolated from a man younger than 40 with non-small cell lung cancer. The rearrangement links TRBV10-3 to TRBJ2-7; possibly TRBD1 or TRBD2 for D (6 bases each). The CDR3 nucleotides are TGTGCCATCAGTGAAACAGGGCGGGGGCAGTACTTC. Its translation is CAISETGRGQYF.